This T cell receptor (beta chain) originates from a study of blood T cell repertoires in COVID-19. The CDR3 extends over 18 amino acids. Some clones are missing from TCRdb's copy, which holds only in-frame ones; the method was immunoSEQ multiplex PCR. The sample has about 240,000 clones; 80% to 90% are singletons. What was sequenced was PBMCs or T cells enriched from blood (not recorded which). The TCR originated in a man aged 35 to 55 who had recovered from COVID-19. V gene TRBV1 combines with J gene TRBJ2-3; TRBD2 is the table's D call, not checked against the DNA. TRBV1 is a known pseudogene. The CDR3 loop is CTSSHEIGCRGLADTQYF. The CDR3 DNA sequence: TGCACCAGCAGCCACGAAATAGGCTGTCGGGGTCTGGCAGATACGCAGTATTTT.